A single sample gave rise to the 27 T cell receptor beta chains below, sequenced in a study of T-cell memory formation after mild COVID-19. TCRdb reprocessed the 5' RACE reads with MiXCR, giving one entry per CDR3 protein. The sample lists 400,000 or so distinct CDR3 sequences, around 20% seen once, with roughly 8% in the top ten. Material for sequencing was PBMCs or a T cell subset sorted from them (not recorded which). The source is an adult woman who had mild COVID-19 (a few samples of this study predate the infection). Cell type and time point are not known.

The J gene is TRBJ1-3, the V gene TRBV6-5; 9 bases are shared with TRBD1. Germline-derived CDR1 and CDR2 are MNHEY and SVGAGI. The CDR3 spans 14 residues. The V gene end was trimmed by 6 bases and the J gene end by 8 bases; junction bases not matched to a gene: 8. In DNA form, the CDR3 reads TGTGCCAGCAGCCCCTGGGACAGGGCAGACACCATATATTTT. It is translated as CASSPWDRADTIYF.

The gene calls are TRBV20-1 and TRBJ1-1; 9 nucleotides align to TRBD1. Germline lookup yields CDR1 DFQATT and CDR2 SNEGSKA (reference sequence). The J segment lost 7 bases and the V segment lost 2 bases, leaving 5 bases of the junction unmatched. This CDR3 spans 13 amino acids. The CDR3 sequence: CSARRTGGREAFF. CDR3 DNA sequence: TGCAGTGCTAGACGTACAGGGGGCCGTGAAGCTTTCTTT.

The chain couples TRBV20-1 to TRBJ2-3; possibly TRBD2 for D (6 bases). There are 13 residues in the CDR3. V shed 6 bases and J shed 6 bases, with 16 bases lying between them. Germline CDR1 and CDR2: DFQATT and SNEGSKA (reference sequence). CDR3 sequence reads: CSAASTGTDTQYF. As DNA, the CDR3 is TGCAGTGCCGCCAGTACCGGGACTGATACGCAGTATTTT.

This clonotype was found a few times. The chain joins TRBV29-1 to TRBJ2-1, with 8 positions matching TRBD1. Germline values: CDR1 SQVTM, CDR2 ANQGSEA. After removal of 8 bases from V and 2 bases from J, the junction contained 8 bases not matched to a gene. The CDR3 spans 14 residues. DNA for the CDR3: TGCAGCTGGGGGACGGACAGGGCCTACAATGAGCAGTTCTTC. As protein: CSWGTDRAYNEQFF.

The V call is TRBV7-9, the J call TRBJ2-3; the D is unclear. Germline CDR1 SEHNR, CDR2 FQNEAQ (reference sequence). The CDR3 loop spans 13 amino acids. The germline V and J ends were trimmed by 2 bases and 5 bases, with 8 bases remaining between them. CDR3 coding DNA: TGTGCCAGCAGCTTAACCAGTGGAGATACGCAGTATTTT. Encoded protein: CASSLTSGDTQYF.

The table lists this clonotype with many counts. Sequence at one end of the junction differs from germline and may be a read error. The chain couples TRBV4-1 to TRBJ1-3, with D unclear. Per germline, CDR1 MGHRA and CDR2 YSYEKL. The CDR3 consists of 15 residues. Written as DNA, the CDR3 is TGCGCCAGCAGCCAACAAATCATATCTGGGAACACCATATATTTT. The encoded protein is CASSQQIISGNTIYF.

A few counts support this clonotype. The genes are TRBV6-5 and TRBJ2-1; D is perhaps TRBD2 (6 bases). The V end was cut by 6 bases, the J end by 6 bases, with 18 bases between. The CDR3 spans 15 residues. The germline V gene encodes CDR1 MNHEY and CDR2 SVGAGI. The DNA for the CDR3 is TGTGCCAGCAGGTTAGGAGGGGCCCACGGCAATGAGCAGTTCTTC. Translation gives CASRLGGAHGNEQFF.

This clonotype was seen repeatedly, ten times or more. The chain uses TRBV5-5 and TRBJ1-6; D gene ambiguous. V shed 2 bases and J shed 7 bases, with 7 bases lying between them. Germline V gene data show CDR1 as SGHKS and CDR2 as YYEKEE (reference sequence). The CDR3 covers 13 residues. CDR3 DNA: TGTGCCAGCAGCTTCAGGAGCAATTCACCCCTCCACTTT. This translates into CASSFRSNSPLHF.

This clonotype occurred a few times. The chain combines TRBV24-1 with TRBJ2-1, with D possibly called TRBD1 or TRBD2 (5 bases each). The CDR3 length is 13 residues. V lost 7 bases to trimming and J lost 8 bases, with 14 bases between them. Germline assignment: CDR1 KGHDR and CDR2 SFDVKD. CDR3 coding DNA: TGTGCCACCAGGGGGGTCAGTTTCGATGAGCAGTTCTTC. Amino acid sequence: CATRGVSFDEQFF.

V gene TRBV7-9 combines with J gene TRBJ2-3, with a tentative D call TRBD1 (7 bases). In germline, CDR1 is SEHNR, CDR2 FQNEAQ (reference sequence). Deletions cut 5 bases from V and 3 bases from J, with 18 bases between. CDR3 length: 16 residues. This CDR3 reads CASSPRGQWATDTQYF. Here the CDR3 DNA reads TGTGCCAGCAGCCCGCGGGGACAGTGGGCGACAGATACGCAGTATTTT. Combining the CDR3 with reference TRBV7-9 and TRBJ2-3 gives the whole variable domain DTGVSQNPRHKITKRGQNVTFRCDPISEHNRLYWYRQTLGQGPEFLTYFQNEAQLEKSRLLSDRFSAERPKGSFSTLEIQRTEQGDSAMYLCASSPRGQWATDTQYFGPGTRLTVL.

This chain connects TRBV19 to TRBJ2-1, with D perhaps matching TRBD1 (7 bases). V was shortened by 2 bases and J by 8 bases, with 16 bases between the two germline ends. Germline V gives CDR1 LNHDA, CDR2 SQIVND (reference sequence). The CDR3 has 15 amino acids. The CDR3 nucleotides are TGTGCCAGTAGTATATCCCAGGGCAGGGGGGATGAGCAGTTCTTC. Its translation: CASSISQGRGDEQFF.

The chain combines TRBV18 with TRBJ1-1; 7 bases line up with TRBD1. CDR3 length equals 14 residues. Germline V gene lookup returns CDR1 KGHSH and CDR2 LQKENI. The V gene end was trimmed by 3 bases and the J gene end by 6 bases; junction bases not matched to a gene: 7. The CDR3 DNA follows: TGTGCCAGCTCACCGGAGGGGGCTTGGGCTGAAGCTTTCTTT. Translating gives CASSPEGAWAEAFF.

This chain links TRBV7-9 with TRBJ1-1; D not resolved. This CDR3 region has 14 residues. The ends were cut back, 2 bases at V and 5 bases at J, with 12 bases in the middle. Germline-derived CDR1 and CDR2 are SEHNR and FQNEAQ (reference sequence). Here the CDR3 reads CASSLIFQQTEAFF. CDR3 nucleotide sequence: TGTGCCAGCAGCTTAATCTTCCAGCAAACTGAAGCTTTCTTT. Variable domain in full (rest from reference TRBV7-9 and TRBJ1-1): DTGVSQNPRHKITKRGQNVTFRCDPISEHNRLYWYRQTLGQGPEFLTYFQNEAQLEKSRLLSDRFSAERPKGSFSTLEIQRTEQGDSAMYLCASSLIFQQTEAFFGQGTRLTVV.

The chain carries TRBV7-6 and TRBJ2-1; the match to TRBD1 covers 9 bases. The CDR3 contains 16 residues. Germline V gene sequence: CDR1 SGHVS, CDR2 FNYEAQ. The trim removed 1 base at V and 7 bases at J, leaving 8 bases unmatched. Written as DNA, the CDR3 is TGTGCCAGCAGCTTAGAGACCGGGACAGGGAGGAATGAGCAGTTCTTC. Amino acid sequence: CASSLETGTGRNEQFF.

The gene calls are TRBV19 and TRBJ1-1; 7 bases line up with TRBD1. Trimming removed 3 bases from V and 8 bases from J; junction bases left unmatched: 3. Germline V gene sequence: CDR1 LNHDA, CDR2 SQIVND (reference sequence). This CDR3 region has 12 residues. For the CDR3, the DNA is TGTGCCAGTAGTATCAGGGGGAACGAAGCTTTCTTT. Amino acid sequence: CASSIRGNEAFF.

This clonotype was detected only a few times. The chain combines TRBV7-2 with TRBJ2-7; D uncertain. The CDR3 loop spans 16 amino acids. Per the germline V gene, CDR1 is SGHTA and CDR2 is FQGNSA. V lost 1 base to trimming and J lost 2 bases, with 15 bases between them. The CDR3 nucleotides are TGTGCCAGCAGCTTAGGGTCGAAGGGCCGGGCCTACGAGCAGTACTTC. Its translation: CASSLGSKGRAYEQYF.

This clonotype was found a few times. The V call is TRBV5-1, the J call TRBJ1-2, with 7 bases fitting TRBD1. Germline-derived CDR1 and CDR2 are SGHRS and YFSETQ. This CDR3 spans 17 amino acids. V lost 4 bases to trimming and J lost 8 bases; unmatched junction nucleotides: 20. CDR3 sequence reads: CASSSLYREEGAMGYTF. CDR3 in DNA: TGCGCCAGCAGCAGTCTATACAGGGAGGAGGGGGCTATGGGCTACACCTTC.

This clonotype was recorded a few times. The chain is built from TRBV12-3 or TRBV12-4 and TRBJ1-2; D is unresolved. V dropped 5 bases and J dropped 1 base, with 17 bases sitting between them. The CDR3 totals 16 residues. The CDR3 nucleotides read TGTGCCAGCAGTCCAACGCCTACGGGCCTTAACTATGGCTACACCTTC. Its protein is CASSPTPTGLNYGYTF.

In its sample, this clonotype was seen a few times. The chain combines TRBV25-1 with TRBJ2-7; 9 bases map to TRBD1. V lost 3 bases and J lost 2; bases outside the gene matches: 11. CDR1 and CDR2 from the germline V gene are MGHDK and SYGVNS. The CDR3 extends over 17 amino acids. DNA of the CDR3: TGTGCCAGCAGTGACTACCCGGGACAGGGAAGAACCTACGAGCAGTACTTC. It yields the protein CASSDYPGQGRTYEQYF.

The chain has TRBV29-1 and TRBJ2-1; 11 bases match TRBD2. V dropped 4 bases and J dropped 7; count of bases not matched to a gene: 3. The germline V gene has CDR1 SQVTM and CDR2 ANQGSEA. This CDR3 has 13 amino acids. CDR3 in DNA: TGCAGCGTTGCGCCTAGCGGGGGGAATGAGCAGTTCTTC. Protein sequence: CSVAPSGGNEQFF.

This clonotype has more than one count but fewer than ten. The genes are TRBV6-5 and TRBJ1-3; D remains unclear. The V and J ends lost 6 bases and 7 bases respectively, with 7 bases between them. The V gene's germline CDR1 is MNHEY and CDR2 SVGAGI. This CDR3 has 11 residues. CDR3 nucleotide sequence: TGTGCCAGCAGATCGGGTAACACCATATATTTT. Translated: CASRSGNTIYF.

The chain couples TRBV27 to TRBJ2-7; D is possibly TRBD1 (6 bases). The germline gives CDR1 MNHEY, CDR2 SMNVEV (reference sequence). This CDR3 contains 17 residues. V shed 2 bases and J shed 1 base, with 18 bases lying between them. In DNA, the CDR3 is TGTGCCAGCAGTTTAGAGGTCAGGGGAAGGAGTTCCTACGAGCAGTACTTC. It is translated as CASSLEVRGRSSYEQYF.

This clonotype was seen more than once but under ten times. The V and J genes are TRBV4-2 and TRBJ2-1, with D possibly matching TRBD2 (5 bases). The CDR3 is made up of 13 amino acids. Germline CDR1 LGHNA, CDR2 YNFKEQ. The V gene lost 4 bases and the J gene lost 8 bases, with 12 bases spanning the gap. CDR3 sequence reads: CASSPEGHDEQFF. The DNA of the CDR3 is TGTGCCAGCAGCCCTGAGGGCCATGATGAGCAGTTCTTC.

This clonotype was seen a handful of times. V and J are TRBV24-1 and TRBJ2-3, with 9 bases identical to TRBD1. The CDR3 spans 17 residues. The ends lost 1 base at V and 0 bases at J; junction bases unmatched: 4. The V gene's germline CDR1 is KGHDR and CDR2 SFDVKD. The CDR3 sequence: CATSDLRQGVSTDTQYF. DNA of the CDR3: TGTGCCACCAGTGATTTACGACAGGGGGTCAGCACAGATACGCAGTATTTT.

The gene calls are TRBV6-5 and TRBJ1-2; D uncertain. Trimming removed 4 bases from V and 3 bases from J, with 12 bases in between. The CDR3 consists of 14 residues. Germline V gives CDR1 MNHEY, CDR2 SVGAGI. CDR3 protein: CASSSLLTYYGYTF. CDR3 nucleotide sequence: TGTGCCAGCAGTTCCCTCCTAACCTACTATGGCTACACCTTC.

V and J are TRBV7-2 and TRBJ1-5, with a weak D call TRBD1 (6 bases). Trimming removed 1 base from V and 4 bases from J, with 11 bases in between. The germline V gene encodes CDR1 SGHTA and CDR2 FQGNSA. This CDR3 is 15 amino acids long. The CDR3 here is CASSLVAGANQPQHF. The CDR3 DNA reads TGTGCCAGCAGCTTAGTGGCAGGGGCAAATCAGCCCCAGCATTTT.

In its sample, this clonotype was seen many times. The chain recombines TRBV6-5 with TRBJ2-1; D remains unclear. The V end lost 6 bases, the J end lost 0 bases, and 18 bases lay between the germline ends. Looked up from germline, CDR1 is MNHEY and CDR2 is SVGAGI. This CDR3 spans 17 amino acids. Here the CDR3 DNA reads TGTGCCAGCAGGCCTCGGTCGGTAAGCTTCTCCTACAATGAGCAGTTCTTC. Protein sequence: CASRPRSVSFSYNEQFF.